The 22 T cell receptor beta chains reported below all come from one sample, sequenced in a study of T-cell reconstitution after alpha-beta-depleted transplantation in children. Unique molecular identifiers featured in how the TCRbeta library was prepared. TCRdb itself ran the PCR reads through MiXCR, one entry per CDR3 protein. This sample yields about 97,000 distinct CDR3 sequences, of which roughly 7.1% are seen a single time; approximately 16% belongs to the top ten. The material was PBMCs, obtained before TCRalphabeta/CD19-depleted stem cell transplant. Receptors originate from a boy between 2 and 10 years old with acute lymphoblastic leukemia, due to receive a stem cell transplant.

Ten or more counts support this clonotype. The chain joins TRBV12-3 or TRBV12-4 to TRBJ1-4; 7 bases map to TRBD1. The CDR3 runs to 17 residues. Germline trimming cut 3 bases from V and 0 bases from J; bases unmatched to any gene: 7. The CDR3 loop is CASSFKGRGATNEKLFF. The CDR3 nucleotides read TGTGCCAGCAGTTTCAAGGGCAGGGGGGCAACTAATGAAAAACTGTTTTTT.

V usage is TRBV7-8 and J usage is TRBJ1-3; the D is unclear. V was shortened by 1 base and J by 4 bases, with 11 bases between the two germline ends. Germline assignment: CDR1 SGHVS and CDR2 FQNEAQ. The CDR3 has 15 amino acids. The CDR3 region is CASSLVGVVGNTIYF. CDR3 nucleotide sequence: TGTGCCAGCAGCTTAGTCGGGGTTGTCGGAAACACCATATATTTT. Supplemented by reference TRBV7-8 and TRBJ1-3, the full variable domain reads GAGVSQSPRYKVAKRGQDVALRCDPISGHVSLFWYQQALGQGPEFLTYFQNEAQLDKSGLPSDRFFAERPEGSVSTLKIQRTQQEDSAVYLCASSLVGVVGNTIYFGEGSWLTVV.

The rearrangement uses TRBV20-1 and TRBJ2-7; D is ambiguous. Trimming took 3 bases from V and 3 from J, leaving 6 bases between them. This CDR3 region has 11 residues. Germline-derived CDR1 and CDR2 are DFQATT and SNEGSKA (reference sequence). CDR3 sequence (DNA): TGCAGTGCTAGGAAGGACTACGAGCAGTACTTC. This gives the protein CSARKDYEQYF.

This clonotype came up a few times. At one of its ends the junction is not consistent with the germline gene, which may arise from a read error. This chain connects TRBV12-3 or TRBV12-4 to TRBJ2-2; 10 nucleotides align to TRBD1. The CDR3 runs 16 residues. The CDR3, as DNA: TGTGCCAGCAGCCCCGGGACAGGGGATTACACCTGGGAGCTGTTTTTT. This encodes CASSPGTGDYTWELFF.

This clonotype was observed at least ten times. V and J are TRBV3-1 and TRBJ1-1; D is possibly TRBD1 (6 bases). The CDR3 is 18 amino acids. The germline CDR1 and CDR2 sequences are LGHDT and YNNKEL (reference sequence). V was clipped by 0 bases and J by 3 bases, with 20 bases between them. This CDR3 is CASSQETYETGEDTEAFF. The CDR3 bases are TGTGCCAGCAGCCAAGAGACCTACGAGACAGGAGAGGACACTGAAGCTTTCTTT.

This clonotype was detected many times. This rearrangement joins TRBV10-1 to TRBJ2-7, with D unresolved. The germline V gene has CDR1 WNHNN and CDR2 SYGVQD (reference sequence). The V gene lost 3 bases and the J gene lost 1 base, with 7 bases spanning the gap. The CDR3 runs 13 residues. The CDR3 loop reads CASSDPRSYEQYF. CDR3 DNA: TGCGCCAGCAGTGACCCCCGGTCCTACGAGCAGTACTTC.

This chain links TRBV4-2 with TRBJ2-6, with D perhaps matching TRBD1 or TRBD2 (5 bases each). Per germline, CDR1 LGHNA and CDR2 YNFKEQ. V lost 1 base and J lost 0, with 10 bases in between. This CDR3 has 17 residues. The CDR3, as DNA: TGTGCCAGCAGCCAAGCGGGGCCTTCCTCTGGGGCCAACGTCCTGACTTTC. This encodes CASSQAGPSSGANVLTF.

CDR3 nucleotides: TGTGCCAGCAGTTCCCGCAATTACAATGAGCAGTTCTTC. This codes for CASSSRNYNEQFF. The chain recombines TRBV27 with TRBJ2-1; no clear D gene. Deletions cut 4 bases from V and 4 bases from J, with 8 bases between. Germline V CDR1 and CDR2: MNHEY, SMNVEV (reference sequence). The CDR3 consists of 13 residues.

The table lists this clonotype with many counts. The J gene is TRBJ2-1, the V gene TRBV3-1; D not certain. Trimming cost V 4 bases and J 4 bases, with 11 bases left between them. CDR1 is LGHDT and CDR2 is YNNKEL in the germline V gene (reference sequence). This CDR3 spans 14 amino acids. CDR3 residues: CASSLRKAYNEQFF. The CDR3 nucleotides are TGTGCCAGCAGCCTTCGGAAGGCTTACAATGAGCAGTTCTTC.

This clonotype has a count of ten or more. The V call is TRBV5-1, the J call TRBJ2-2; no definite D call. Trimming stripped 4 bases from V and 7 bases from J, with 17 bases between. The germline V gene encodes CDR1 SGHRS and CDR2 YFSETQ. This CDR3 is 15 amino acids long. The CDR3 region is CASSVSPPLGGELFF. The CDR3 DNA follows: TGCGCCAGCAGCGTTTCACCTCCTCTGGGCGGGGAGCTGTTTTTT.

This clonotype was observed at least ten times. The chain has TRBV2 and TRBJ1-1; 9 bases fit TRBD1. This CDR3 region has 16 residues. With 11 bases clipped from V and 0 bases from J, the junction kept 13 bases outside the gene matches. Germline V CDR1 and CDR2: SNHLY, FYNNEI. The CDR3 here is CAATLQGASMNTEAFF. The CDR3 coding sequence is TGTGCCGCAACACTACAGGGGGCCTCGATGAACACTGAAGCTTTCTTT.

Turning to this clonotype: The junction does not match germline at one end; this may be a read error. The rearrangement uses TRBV2 and TRBJ2-5; maybe TRBD2 (6 bases). The germline gives CDR1 SNHLY, CDR2 FYNNEI. This CDR3 comprises 12 residues. CDR3 amino acids: CANSVRGETQYF. CDR3 DNA sequence: TGTGCCAACAGTGTACGGGGGGAGACCCAGTACTTC.

This clonotype has ten or more counts. This chain joins TRBV5-5 and TRBJ1-1, with D uncertain. Deletions cut 4 bases from V and 6 bases from J, with 10 bases between. The germline V gene has CDR1 SGHKS and CDR2 YYEKEE (reference sequence). The length of the CDR3 is 12 residues. CDR3 DNA: TGTGCCAGCAGCCTCGCAAGCTCTGAAGCTTTCTTT. This codes for CASSLASSEAFF. Drawing the rest from reference TRBV5-5 and TRBJ1-1, the complete variable domain is DAGVTQSPTHLIKTRGQQVTLRCSPISGHKSVSWYQQVLGQGPQFIFQYYEKEERGRGNFPDRFSARQFPNYSSELNVNALLLGDSALYLCASSLASSEAFFGQGTRLTVV.

The CDR3 sequence: CASSPTQDTIYF. CDR3 DNA sequence: TGTGCCAGCAGCCCCACACAGGACACCATATATTTT. This rearrangement joins TRBV4-2 to TRBJ1-3; possibly TRBD1 for D (5 bases). From germline, CDR1 is LGHNA and CDR2 YNFKEQ. CDR3 length: 12 amino acids. With 4 bases removed from V and 8 bases from J, the gap between germline ends came to 9 bases.

Comment on this clonotype: The junction does not match germline at one end; this may be a read error. The chain recombines TRBV6-4 with TRBJ2-2; D gene uncertain. The CDR3 covers 13 residues. CDR1 is MRHNA and CDR2 is SNTAGT in the germline V gene. The CDR3 DNA sequence: TGTGTCAGCAGTGCCGCGAACACCGGGGAGCTGTTTTTT. Its translation: CVSSAANTGELFF.

The rearrangement uses TRBV6-1 and TRBJ2-5; D perhaps matches TRBD1 (5 bases). This CDR3 spans 15 amino acids. The germline CDR1 and CDR2 sequences are MNHNS and SASEGT. V was clipped by 7 bases and J by 1 base, with 16 bases between them. The CDR3 loop reads CASTAVLGPQETQYF. As DNA, the CDR3 is TGTGCCAGCACCGCAGTTTTGGGGCCCCAAGAGACCCAGTACTTC.

The sample holds many counts of this clonotype. The J gene is TRBJ2-1, the V gene TRBV5-1; 9 nucleotides agree with TRBD2. V lost 4 bases to trimming and J lost 0 bases; unmatched junction nucleotides: 5. This CDR3 region has 16 residues. The V gene's germline CDR1 is SGHRS and CDR2 YFSETQ. CDR3 sequence (DNA): TGCGCCAGCAGCCCCAGCGGGGGGAACTCCTACAATGAGCAGTTCTTC. Encoded protein: CASSPSGGNSYNEQFF.

Note on this clonotype: This could be a read error, since a much larger clone is one nucleotide away. This rearrangement joins TRBV10-3 to TRBJ1-1, with TRBD1 matching 8 bases. V shed 11 bases, J shed 6 bases, and the junction held 11 bases outside the gene matches. From germline, CDR1 is ENHRY and CDR2 SYGVKD. The CDR3 is made up of 13 amino acids. This CDR3 reads CAPTGQGGSEAFF. DNA of the CDR3: TGTGCCCCCACCGGACAGGGAGGCTCTGAAGCTTTCTTT.

At least ten counts were recorded for this clonotype. This chain joins TRBV7-9 and TRBJ1-4, with a possible D match to TRBD1 (6 bases). This CDR3 comprises 14 residues. The V end lost 2 bases, the J end lost 7 bases, and 11 bases lay between the germline ends. Germline-derived CDR1 and CDR2 are SEHNR and FQNEAQ (reference sequence). The CDR3 reads CASSLYRVTEKLFF. As DNA, the CDR3 is TGTGCCAGCAGCTTATACAGGGTTACTGAAAAACTGTTTTTT.

This clonotype was seen at least ten times. The rearrangement uses TRBV24-1 and TRBJ2-2, with TRBD2 as a possible D gene (6 bases). Trimming removed 4 bases from V and 7 bases from J, with 15 bases in between. The germline V gene encodes CDR1 KGHDR and CDR2 SFDVKD. The CDR3 sequence is 15 residues long. The CDR3 DNA reads as TGTGCCACCAGTGAGAATGGGGGAGCGGGCGGGGAGCTGTTTTTT. Amino acids: CATSENGGAGGELFF.

This sequence joins TRBV4-1 and TRBJ2-5; D uncertain. CDR3 length: 19 amino acids. The V end lost 0 bases, the J end lost 4 bases, and 24 bases lay between the germline ends. Germline-derived CDR1 and CDR2 are MGHRA and YSYEKL. CDR3 amino acids: CASSQEVQYHSPMGETQYF. The CDR3 coding sequence is TGCGCCAGCAGCCAAGAAGTACAGTACCACTCTCCGATGGGAGAGACCCAGTACTTC.

This clonotype appeared many times. The chain links TRBV7-2 to TRBJ1-5, with D tentatively TRBD1 (6 bases). V lost 2 bases and J 4 bases, leaving 9 bases between the germline ends. The germline gives CDR1 SGHTA, CDR2 FQGNSA. The CDR3 totals 14 residues. This chain's CDR3 is CASSLITGNQPQHF. For the CDR3, the DNA is TGTGCCAGCAGCTTAATTACAGGGAATCAGCCCCAGCATTTT.